This T cell receptor beta chain was captured by sequencing in a study of Graves' ophthalmopathy and Graves' hyperthyroidism. The CDR3 spans 13 residues. Germline trimming cut 6 bases from V and 6 bases from J; bases unmatched to any gene: 3. Notes on the study in general: Ophthalmopathy progression predictions by the model showed 72% to 80% specificity and roughly 70% sensitivity.

This clonotype was picked up many times. Its antigen is currently unknown. Amplification of TCR beta CDR3 regions used RNA transcripts. After a first-round RT-PCR with HTBI primers, a second-round multiplex PCR was run. Each CDR3 protein is one row after TCRdb ran MiXCR on the multiplex PCR reads. The sample records 400,000 or so distinct CDR3 sequences, approximately 17% being singletons. This TCR derives from an adult woman with stable Graves' hyperthyroidism. Specimen: peripheral blood. The chain links TRBV12-3 or TRBV12-4 to TRBJ1-5, with 9 bases that match TRBD1. CDR3 protein: CASSPDRGQPQHF. In nucleotides, the CDR3 is TGTGCCAGCAGCCCGGACAGGGGTCAGCCCCAGCATTTT.